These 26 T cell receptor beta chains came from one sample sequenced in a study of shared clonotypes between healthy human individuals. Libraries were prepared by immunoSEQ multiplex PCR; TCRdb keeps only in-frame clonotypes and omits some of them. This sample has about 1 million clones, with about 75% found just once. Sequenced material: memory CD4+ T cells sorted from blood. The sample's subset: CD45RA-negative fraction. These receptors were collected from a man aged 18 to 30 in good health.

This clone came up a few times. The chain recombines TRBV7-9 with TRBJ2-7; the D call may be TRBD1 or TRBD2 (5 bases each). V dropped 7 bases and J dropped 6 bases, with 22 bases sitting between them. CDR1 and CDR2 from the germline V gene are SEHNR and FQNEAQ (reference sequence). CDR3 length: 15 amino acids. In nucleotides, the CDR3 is TGTGCCAGCACCCTGGGGACGGTCCCTCTCCCCGAGCAGTACTTC. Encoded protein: CASTLGTVPLPEQYF.

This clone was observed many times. CDR3 sequence reads: CASKEPAITGELFF. CDR3 nucleotides: TGTGCCAGCAAGGAGCCGGCGATCACCGGGGAGCTGTTTTTT. The chain has TRBV6-6 and TRBJ2-2, with D unclear. Germline V CDR1 and CDR2: MNHNY, SVGAGI (reference sequence). The V end was cut by 7 bases, the J end by 4 bases, with 13 bases between. The CDR3 spans 14 residues.

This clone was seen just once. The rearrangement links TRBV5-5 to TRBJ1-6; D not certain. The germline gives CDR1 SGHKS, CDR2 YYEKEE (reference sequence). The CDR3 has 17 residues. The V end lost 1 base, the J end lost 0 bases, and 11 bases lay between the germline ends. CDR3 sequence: CASSLSLGSSYNSPLHF. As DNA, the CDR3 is TGTGCCAGCAGCTTGTCCCTCGGAAGCTCCTATAATTCACCCCTCCACTTT. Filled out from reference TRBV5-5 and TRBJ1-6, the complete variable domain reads DAGVTQSPTHLIKTRGQQVTLRCSPISGHKSVSWYQQVLGQGPQFIFQYYEKEERGRGNFPDRFSARQFPNYSSELNVNALLLGDSALYLCASSLSLGSSYNSPLHFGNGTRLTVT.

The CDR3 region is CASSQTEGRGTQYF. The CDR3, as DNA: TGTGCCAGCAGCCAAACGGAAGGGCGCGGGACCCAGTACTTC. This chain connects TRBV9 to TRBJ2-5; D is uncertain. CDR1 and CDR2 from the germline V gene are SGDLS and YYNGEE. Trimming cost V 4 bases and J 7 bases, with 17 bases left between them. The CDR3 is 14 amino acids.

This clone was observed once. The CDR3 loop is CASSIQGQGVAGELFF. The CDR3 region has the DNA TGTGCCAGCAGCATACAAGGGCAGGGAGTCGCCGGGGAGCTGTTTTTT. The chain uses TRBV28 and TRBJ2-2; D is perhaps TRBD1 or TRBD2 (5 bases each). The germline CDR1 and CDR2 sequences are MDHEN and SYDVKM. The CDR3 loop spans 16 amino acids. The V end was cut by 6 bases, the J end by 6 bases, with 20 bases between.

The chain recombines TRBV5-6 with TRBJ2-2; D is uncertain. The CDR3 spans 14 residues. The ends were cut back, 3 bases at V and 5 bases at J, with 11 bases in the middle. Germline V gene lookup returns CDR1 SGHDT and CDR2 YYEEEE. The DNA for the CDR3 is TGTGCCAGCAGCTCCGTCAAAAAAACCGGGGAGCTGTTTTTT. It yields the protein CASSSVKKTGELFF.

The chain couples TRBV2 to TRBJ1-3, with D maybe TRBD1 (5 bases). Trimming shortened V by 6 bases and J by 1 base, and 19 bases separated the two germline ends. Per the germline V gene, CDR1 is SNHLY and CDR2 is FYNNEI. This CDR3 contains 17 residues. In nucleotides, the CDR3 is TGTGCCAGCAGATCTCAACAGGTTTTTATTTCTGGAAACACCATATATTTT. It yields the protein CASRSQQVFISGNTIYF.

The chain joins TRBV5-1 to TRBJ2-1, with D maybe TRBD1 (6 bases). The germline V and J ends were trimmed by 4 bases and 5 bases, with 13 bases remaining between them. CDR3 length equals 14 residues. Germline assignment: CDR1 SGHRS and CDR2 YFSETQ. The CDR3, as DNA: TGCGCCAGCAGCACGACACAGGGAAACAATGAGCAGTTCTTC. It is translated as CASSTTQGNNEQFF.

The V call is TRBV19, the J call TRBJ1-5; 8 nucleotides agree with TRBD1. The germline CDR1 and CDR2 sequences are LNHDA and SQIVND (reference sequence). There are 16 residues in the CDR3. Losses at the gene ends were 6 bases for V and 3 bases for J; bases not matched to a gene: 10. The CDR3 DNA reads TGTGCCAGTAGACCTCCCGACAGGGGAGACAATCAGCCCCAGCATTTT. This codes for CASRPPDRGDNQPQHF.

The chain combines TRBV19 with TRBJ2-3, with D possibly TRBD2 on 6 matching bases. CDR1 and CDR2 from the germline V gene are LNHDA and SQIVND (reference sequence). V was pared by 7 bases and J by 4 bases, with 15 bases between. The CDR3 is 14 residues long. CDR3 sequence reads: CASTTIGGADTQYF. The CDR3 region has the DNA TGTGCCAGTACCACAATAGGAGGGGCAGATACGCAGTATTTT.

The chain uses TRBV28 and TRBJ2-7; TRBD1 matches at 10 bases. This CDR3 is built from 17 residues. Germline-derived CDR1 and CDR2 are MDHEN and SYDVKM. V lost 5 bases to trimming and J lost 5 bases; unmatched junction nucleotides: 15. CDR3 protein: CASSLRPRQGAKDEQYF. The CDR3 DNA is TGTGCCAGCAGTCTACGACCGCGACAGGGGGCAAAGGACGAGCAGTACTTC.

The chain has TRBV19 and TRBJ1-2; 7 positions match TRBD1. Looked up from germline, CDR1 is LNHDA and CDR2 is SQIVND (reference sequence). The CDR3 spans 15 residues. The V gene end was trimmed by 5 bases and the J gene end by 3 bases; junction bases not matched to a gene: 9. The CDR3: CASSRGSQGDYGYTF. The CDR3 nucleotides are TGTGCCAGTAGTCGAGGCAGCCAGGGGGACTATGGCTACACCTTC.

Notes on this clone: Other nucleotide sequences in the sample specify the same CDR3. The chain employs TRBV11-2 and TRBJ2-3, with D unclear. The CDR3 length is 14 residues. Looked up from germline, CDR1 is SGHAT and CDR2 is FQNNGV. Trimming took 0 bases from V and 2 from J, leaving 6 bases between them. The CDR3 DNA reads TGTGCCAGCAGCTTAGAAGGGCTCACAGATACGCAGTATTTT. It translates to CASSLEGLTDTQYF. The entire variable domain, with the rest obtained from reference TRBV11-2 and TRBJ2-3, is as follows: EAGVAQSPRYKIIEKRQSVAFWCNPISGHATLYWYQQILGQGPKLLIQFQNNGVVDDSQLPKDRFSAERLKGVDSTLKIQPAKLEDSAVYLCASSLEGLTDTQYFGPGTRLTVL.

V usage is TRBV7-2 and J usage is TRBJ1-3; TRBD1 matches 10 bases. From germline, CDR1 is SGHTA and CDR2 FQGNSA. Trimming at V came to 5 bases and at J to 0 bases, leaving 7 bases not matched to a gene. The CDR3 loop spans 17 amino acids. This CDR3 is CASSPTTGGLSGNTIYF. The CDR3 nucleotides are TGTGCCAGCAGCCCGACGACAGGGGGCCTCTCTGGAAACACCATATATTTT.

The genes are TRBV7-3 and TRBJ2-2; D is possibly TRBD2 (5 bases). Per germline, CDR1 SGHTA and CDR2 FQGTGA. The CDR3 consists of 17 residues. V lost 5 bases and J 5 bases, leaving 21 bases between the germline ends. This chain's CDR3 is CASSPVPLVLSTGELFF. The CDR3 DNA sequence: TGTGCCAGCAGCCCAGTCCCACTAGTCCTTTCGACCGGGGAGCTGTTTTTT.

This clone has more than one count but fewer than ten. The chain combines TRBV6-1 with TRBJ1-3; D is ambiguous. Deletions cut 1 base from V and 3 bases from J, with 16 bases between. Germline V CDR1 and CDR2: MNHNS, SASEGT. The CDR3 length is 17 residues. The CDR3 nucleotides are TGTGCCAGCAGTGAAGGTCTGGGCGGAAGGGATGGAAACACCATATATTTT. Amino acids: CASSEGLGGRDGNTIYF.

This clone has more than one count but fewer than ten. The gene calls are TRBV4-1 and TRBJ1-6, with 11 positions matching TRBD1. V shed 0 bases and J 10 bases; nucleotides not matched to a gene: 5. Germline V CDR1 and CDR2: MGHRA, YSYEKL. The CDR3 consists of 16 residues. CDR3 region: CASSQEIGQGASPLHF. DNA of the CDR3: TGCGCCAGCAGCCAAGAAATCGGACAGGGGGCATCACCCCTCCACTTT.

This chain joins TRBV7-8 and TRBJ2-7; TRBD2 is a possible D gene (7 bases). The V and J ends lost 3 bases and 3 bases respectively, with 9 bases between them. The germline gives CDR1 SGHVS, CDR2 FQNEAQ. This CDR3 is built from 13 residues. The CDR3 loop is CASSLGGRYEQYF. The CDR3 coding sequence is TGTGCCAGCAGCTTGGGGGGGCGCTACGAGCAGTACTTC.

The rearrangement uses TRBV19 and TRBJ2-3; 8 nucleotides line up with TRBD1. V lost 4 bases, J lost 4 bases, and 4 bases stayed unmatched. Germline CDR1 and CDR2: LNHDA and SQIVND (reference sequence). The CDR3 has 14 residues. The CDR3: CASSNRGAADTQYF. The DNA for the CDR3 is TGTGCCAGTAGTAACAGGGGGGCGGCAGATACGCAGTATTTT.

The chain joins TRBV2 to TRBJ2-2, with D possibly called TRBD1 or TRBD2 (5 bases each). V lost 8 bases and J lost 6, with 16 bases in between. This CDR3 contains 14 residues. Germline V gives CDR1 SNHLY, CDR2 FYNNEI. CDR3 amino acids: CASLVGEGPGELFF. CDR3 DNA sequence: TGTGCCAGCCTCGTGGGGGAAGGGCCCGGGGAGCTGTTTTTT.

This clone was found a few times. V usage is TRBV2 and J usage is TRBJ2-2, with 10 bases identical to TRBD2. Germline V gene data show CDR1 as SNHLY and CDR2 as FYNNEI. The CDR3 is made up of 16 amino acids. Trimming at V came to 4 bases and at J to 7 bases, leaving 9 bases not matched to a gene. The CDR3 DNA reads TGTGCCAGCAGTGGAGAGGGACTAGCGTTAGGCGGGGAGCTGTTTTTT. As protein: CASSGEGLALGGELFF. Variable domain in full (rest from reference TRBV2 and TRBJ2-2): EPEVTQTPSHQVTQMGQEVILRCVPISNHLYFYWYRQILGQKVEFLVSFYNNEISEKSEIFDDQFSVERPDGSNFTLKIRSTKLEDSAMYFCASSGEGLALGGELFFGEGSRLTVL.

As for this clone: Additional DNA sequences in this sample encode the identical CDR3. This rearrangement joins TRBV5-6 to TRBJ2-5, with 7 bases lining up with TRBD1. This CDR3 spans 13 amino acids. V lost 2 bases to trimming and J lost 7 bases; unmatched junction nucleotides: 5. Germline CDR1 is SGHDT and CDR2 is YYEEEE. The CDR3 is CASSLDRVGTQYF. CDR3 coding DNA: TGTGCCAGCAGCTTAGACAGGGTAGGGACCCAGTACTTC.

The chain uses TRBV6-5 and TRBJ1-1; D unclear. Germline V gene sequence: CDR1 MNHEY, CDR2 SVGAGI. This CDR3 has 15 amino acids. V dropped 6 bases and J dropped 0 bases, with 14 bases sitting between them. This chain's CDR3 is CASSSPAGMNTEAFF. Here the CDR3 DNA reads TGTGCCAGCAGCTCCCCTGCGGGGATGAACACTGAAGCTTTCTTT.

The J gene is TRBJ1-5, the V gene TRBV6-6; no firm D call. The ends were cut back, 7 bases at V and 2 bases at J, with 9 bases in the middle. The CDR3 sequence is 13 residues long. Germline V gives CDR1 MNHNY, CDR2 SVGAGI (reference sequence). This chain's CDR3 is CASKVEGNQPQHF. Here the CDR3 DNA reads TGTGCCAGCAAAGTCGAAGGCAATCAGCCCCAGCATTTT.

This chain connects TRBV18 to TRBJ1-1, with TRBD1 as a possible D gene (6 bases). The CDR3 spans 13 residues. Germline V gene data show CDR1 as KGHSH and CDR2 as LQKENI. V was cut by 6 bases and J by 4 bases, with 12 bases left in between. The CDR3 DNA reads TGTGCCAGCTCTCCCGGACAGACCACTGAAGCTTTCTTT. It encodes CASSPGQTTEAFF.

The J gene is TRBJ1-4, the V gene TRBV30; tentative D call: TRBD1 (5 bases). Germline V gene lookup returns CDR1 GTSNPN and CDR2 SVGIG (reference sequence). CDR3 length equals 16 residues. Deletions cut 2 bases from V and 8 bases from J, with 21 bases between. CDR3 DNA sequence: TGTGCCTGGAGTCCCCCTGGGACCCTGGGAGGGGAAAAACTGTTTTTT. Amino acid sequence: CAWSPPGTLGGEKLFF.